What follows are 8 T cell receptor beta chains derived from one specimen sequenced in a study of T cells in Graves' hyperthyroidism and ophthalmopathy. RNA transcripts gave rise to amplified TCR beta CDR3 regions. In the first-round RT-PCR of the TCR CDR3, the HTBI primer set was used. TCRdb re-called the multiplex PCR reads with MiXCR, one entry per CDR3 protein. In the table there are around 290,000 distinct CDR3 sequences, roughly 15% of which are singletons. Sequenced material: blood. The receptors shown here come from a woman aged 40 to 49 with Graves' hyperthyroidism.

In this sample, this clonotype turned up once. V usage is TRBV19 and J usage is TRBJ2-2; 8 nucleotides align to TRBD2. Germline values: CDR1 LNHDA, CDR2 SQIVND (reference sequence). J lost 6 bases, V lost 6 bases, and 12 bases had no gene match. CDR3 size: 16 residues. This CDR3 reads CASSPLGGRIAGELFF. Here the CDR3 DNA reads TGTGCCAGTAGCCCATTGGGCGGGAGGATTGCCGGGGAGCTGTTTTTT.

J is TRBJ2-3 and V is TRBV6-2 or TRBV6-3; 7 nucleotides match TRBD1. The CDR3 is 16 amino acids. The ends lost 0 bases at V and 5 bases at J; junction bases unmatched: 8. Germline loops: CDR1 MNHEY, CDR2 SVGEGT. CDR3 DNA sequence: TGTGCCAGCAGTTACTCATGGGACAGAATCGAAGATACGCAGTATTTT. Amino acids: CASSYSWDRIEDTQYF.

This clonotype was recorded at least ten times. This chain links TRBV12-3 or TRBV12-4 with TRBJ1-6; 7 positions match TRBD1. The CDR3 spans 14 residues. Trimming removed 5 bases from V and 10 bases from J; junction bases left unmatched: 8. In DNA, the CDR3 is TGTGCCAGCAGTAGGGACAGCATCCCCTCACCCCTCCACTTT. Residues: CASSRDSIPSPLHF.

This clonotype was counted many times. The chain joins TRBV7-8 to TRBJ1-5, with D unclear. Germline loops: CDR1 SGHVS, CDR2 FQNEAQ. The CDR3 contains 14 residues. V was shortened by 3 bases and J by 7 bases, with 13 bases between the two germline ends. CDR3 nucleotide sequence: TGTGCCAGCAGCTTGACTGTCGTTGGGCAGCCCCAGCATTTT. It specifies CASSLTVVGQPQHF.

This clonotype was observed at least ten times. The V and J genes are TRBV11-2 and TRBJ2-3; D gene unclear. The germline V gene encodes CDR1 SGHAT and CDR2 FQNNGV. V lost 5 bases and J 8 bases, leaving 20 bases between the germline ends. The CDR3 length is 15 residues. The CDR3 sequence: CASSPSSPSRGTQYF. CDR3 bases: TGTGCCAGCAGCCCATCATCCCCTTCCCGAGGTACGCAGTATTTT.

This clonotype was observed many times. CDR3 in DNA: TGTGCCAGCAGCCCGTGGGGCGGCAACCTAATCGAGCAGTACTTC. Its translation: CASSPWGGNLIEQYF. The chain employs TRBV28 and TRBJ2-7, with TRBD1 as a possible D gene (5 bases). CDR1 is MDHEN and CDR2 is SYDVKM in the germline V gene. The CDR3 contains 15 residues. Trimming pared 6 bases from V and 6 bases from J, leaving 21 bases between. Supplemented by reference TRBV28 and TRBJ2-7, the full variable domain reads DVKVTQSSRYLVKRTGEKVFLECVQDMDHENMFWYRQDPGLGLRLIYFSYDVKMKEKGDIPEGYSVSREKKERFSLILESASTNQTSMYLCASSPWGGNLIEQYFGPGTRLTVT.

The rearrangement joins TRBV12-3 or TRBV12-4 to TRBJ1-1; 11 nucleotides agree with TRBD1. V lost 8 bases and J lost 2; bases outside the gene matches: 13. The CDR3 consists of 17 residues. The CDR3 region has the DNA TGTGCCAGCTCACCACGAGAGGGACAGGGGGGAAACACTGAAGCTTTCTTT. Amino acid sequence: CASSPREGQGGNTEAFF.

This clonotype showed up many times. V gene TRBV19 combines with J gene TRBJ1-5; D is undetermined. V gave up 5 bases and J gave up 3 bases, with 14 bases separating them. The CDR3 has 15 amino acids. Germline-derived CDR1 and CDR2 are LNHDA and SQIVND (reference sequence). This CDR3 reads CASSPADQNNQPQHF. CDR3 nucleotide sequence: TGTGCCAGTAGTCCAGCGGACCAGAACAATCAGCCCCAGCATTTT.